This is a list of T cell receptor beta chains from one sample in a study of beta chain features in type 1 diabetes. Produced via immunoSEQ multiplex PCR; TCRdb's table is partial and in-frame only. The data hold a few hundred thousand clones, with around 30% observed a single time. The specimen was naive CD4+ T cells from blood. Source of these receptors: a man in his late teens or twenties in good health. CDR3s include the opening cysteine and the closing phenylalanine or tryptophan. A D gene is named only where the DNA matches it firmly. Clone size is stated in some rows and not others, as once, few, many or a class when expanded.

D,V,J,size,CDR3,DNA
NA,TRBV30,TRBJ2-5,few,CAWRQGPMGQYF,TGTGCCTGGAGACAGGGCCCGATGGGCCAGTACTTC
NA,TRBV7-9,TRBJ2-7,NA,CASSLRWAGPGPYEQYF,TGTGCCAGCAGCTTAAGGTGGGCGGGACCCGGACCCTACGAGCAGTACTTC
NA,TRBV30,TRBJ2-1,NA,CAWRLVAERIFSYNEQFF,TGTGCCTGGAGGTTGGTTGCGGAGAGGATTTTCTCCTACAATGAGCAGTTCTTC
NA,TRBV6-6,TRBJ2-4,NA,CASSSRALGKNIQYF,TGTGCCAGCAGTAGCCGGGCCCTTGGCAAAAACATTCAGTACTTC
NA,TRBV5-4,TRBJ2-3,NA,CASSLDPGGADTQYF,TGTGCCAGCAGCTTGGATCCCGGTGGGGCAGATACGCAGTATTTT
NA,TRBV30,TRBJ1-1,NA,CAWGAGPNTEAFF,TGTGCCTGGGGGGCAGGGCCGAACACTGAAGCTTTCTTT
NA,TRBV29-1,TRBJ2-1,few,CSPKTSYNEQFF,TGCAGCCCCAAAACTAGCTACAATGAGCAGTTCTTC
NA,TRBV30,TRBJ2-1,NA,CAWSPGGSQFF,TGTGCCTGGAGTCCTGGGGGTTCGCAGTTCTTC
NA,TRBV6-5,TRBJ2-5,few,CASSTPGLVETQYF,TGTGCCAGCAGTACCCCGGGACTGGTGGAGACCCAGTACTTC
TRBD2,TRBV29-1,TRBJ2-1,NA,CSVEELAGVNEQFF,TGCAGCGTTGAAGAGCTAGCGGGAGTTAATGAGCAGTTCTTC
NA,TRBV30,TRBJ1-5,NA,CASGRNQPQHF,TGTGCCTCCGGGCGTAATCAGCCCCAGCATTTT
NA,TRBV7-3,TRBJ1-1,NA,CASSGVGAANTEAFF,TGTGCCAGCAGCGGGGTAGGGGCAGCGAACACTGAAGCTTTCTTT
TRBD2,TRBV4-2,TRBJ2-1,NA,CASSRVIAGGNYNEQFF,TGTGCCAGCAGCCGCGTTATAGCGGGAGGGAACTACAATGAGCAGTTCTTC
TRBD1,TRBV7-2,TRBJ2-3,NA,CASSKQGITDTQYF,TGTGCCAGCAGCAAACAGGGGATCACAGATACGCAGTATTTT
NA,TRBV7-2,TRBJ1-5,NA,CASSFSGSLSNQPQHF,TGTGCCAGCAGCTTCTCAGGTTCCCTTAGCAATCAGCCCCAGCATTTT
NA,TRBV4-3,TRBJ1-2,NA,CASSIKGRPNYGYTF,TGCGCCAGCAGCATCAAAGGCCGCCCAAACTATGGCTACACCTTC
NA,TRBV5-6,TRBJ2-1,few,CASSFNYNEQFF,TGTGCCAGCAGCTTCAACTACAATGAGCAGTTCTTC